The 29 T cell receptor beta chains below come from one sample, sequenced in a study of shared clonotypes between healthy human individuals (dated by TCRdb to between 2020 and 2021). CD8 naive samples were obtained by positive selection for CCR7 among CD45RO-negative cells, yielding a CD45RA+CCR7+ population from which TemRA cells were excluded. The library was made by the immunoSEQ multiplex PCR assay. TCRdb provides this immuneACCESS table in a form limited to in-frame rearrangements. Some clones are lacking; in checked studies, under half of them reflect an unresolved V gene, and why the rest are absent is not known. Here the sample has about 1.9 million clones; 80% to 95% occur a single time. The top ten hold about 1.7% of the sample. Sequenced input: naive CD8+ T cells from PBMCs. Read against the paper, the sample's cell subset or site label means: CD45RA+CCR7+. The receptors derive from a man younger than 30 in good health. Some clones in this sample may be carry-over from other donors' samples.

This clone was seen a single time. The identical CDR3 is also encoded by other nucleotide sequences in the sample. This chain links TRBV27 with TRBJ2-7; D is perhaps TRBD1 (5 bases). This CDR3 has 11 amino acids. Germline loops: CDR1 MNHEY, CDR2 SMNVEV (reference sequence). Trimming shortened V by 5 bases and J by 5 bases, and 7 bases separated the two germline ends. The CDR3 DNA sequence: TGTGCCAGCAGTCTAGGGGACGAGCAGTACTTC. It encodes CASSLGDEQYF.

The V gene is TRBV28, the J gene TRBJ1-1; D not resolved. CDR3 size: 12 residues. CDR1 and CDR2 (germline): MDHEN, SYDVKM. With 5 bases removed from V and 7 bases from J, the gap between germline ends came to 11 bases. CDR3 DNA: TGTGCCAGCAGTGGCCGGGAGATTGAAGCTTTCTTT. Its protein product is CASSGREIEAFF.

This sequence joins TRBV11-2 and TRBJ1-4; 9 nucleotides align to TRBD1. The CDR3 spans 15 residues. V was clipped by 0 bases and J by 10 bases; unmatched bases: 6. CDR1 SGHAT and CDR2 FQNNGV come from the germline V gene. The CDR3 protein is CASSLDLQGAGKLFF. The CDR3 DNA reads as TGTGCCAGCAGCTTAGATCTACAGGGGGCGGGAAAACTGTTTTTT.

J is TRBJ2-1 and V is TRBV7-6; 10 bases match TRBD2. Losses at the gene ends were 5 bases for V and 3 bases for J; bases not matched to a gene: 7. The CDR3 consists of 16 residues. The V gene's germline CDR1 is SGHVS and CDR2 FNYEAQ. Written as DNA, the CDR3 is TGTGCCAGCAGCGCTAGCGGGAGAAATAGCTACAATGAGCAGTTCTTC. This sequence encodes CASSASGRNSYNEQFF.

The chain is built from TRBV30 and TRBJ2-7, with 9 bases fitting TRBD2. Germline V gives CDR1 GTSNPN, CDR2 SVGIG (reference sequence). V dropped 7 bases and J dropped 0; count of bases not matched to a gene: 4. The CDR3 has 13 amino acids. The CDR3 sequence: CAYRTSVSYEQYF. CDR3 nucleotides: TGTGCCTATAGGACTAGCGTCTCCTACGAGCAGTACTTC. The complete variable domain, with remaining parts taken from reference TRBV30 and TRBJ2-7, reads SQTIHQWPATLVQPVGSPLSLECTVEGTSNPNLYWYRQAAGRGLQLLFYSVGIGQISSEVPQNLSASRPQDRQFILSSKKLLLSDSGFYLCAYRTSVSYEQYFGPGTRLTVT.

The CDR3 loop is CASRSGEYEQYF. Written as DNA, the CDR3 is TGTGCCAGCAGATCTGGCGAGTACGAGCAGTACTTC. The chain joins TRBV5-4 to TRBJ2-7, with D unclear. Per the germline V gene, CDR1 is SGHNT and CDR2 is YYREEE (reference sequence). V was cut by 5 bases and J by 4 bases, with 10 bases left in between. The CDR3 is 12 amino acids.

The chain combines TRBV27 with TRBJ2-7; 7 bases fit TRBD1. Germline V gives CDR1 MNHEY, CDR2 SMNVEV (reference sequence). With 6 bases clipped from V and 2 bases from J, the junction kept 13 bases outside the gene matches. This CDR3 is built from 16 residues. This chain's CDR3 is CASSARQGFGTYEQYF. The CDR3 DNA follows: TGTGCCAGCAGCGCTCGACAGGGTTTCGGGACCTACGAGCAGTACTTC.

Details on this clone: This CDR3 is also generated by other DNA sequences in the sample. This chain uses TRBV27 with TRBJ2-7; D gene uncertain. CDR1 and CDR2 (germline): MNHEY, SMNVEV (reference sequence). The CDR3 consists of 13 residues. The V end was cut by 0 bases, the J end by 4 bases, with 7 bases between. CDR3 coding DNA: TGTGCCAGCAGTTTATCTGCTGGTTACGAGCAGTACTTC. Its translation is CASSLSAGYEQYF.

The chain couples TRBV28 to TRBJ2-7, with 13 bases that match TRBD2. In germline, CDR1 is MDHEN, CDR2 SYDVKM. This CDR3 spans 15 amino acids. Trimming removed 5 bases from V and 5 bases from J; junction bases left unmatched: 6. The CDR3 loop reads CASSLTSGRSHEQYF. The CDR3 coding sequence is TGTGCCAGCAGTCTGACTAGCGGGAGGTCCCACGAGCAGTACTTC.

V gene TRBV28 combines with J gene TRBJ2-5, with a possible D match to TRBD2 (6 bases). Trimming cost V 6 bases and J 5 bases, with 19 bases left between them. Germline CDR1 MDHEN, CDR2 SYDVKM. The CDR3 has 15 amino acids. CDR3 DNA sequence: TGTGCCAGCAGACCGGGGGAGCGGCTGAGGGAGACCCAGTACTTC. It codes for CASRPGERLRETQYF.

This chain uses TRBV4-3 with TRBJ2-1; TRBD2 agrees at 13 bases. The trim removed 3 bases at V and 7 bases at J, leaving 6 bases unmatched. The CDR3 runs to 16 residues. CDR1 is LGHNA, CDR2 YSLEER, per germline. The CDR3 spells CASSQGTSGVVNEQFF. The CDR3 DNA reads TGCGCCAGCAGCCAGGGGACTAGCGGGGTAGTAAATGAGCAGTTCTTC.

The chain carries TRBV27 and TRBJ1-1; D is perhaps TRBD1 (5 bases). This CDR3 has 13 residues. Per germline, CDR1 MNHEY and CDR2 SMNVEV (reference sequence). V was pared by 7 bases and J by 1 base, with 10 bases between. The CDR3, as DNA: TGTGCCAGCATCTCCACAGGGAACACTGAAGCTTTCTTT. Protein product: CASISTGNTEAFF.

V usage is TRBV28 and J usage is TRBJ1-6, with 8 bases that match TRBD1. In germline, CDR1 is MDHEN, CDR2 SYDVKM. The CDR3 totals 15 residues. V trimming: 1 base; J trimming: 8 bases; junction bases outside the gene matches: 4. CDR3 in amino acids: CASSLFNRGDSPLHF. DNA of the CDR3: TGTGCCAGCAGTTTATTCAACAGGGGGGATTCACCCCTCCACTTT.

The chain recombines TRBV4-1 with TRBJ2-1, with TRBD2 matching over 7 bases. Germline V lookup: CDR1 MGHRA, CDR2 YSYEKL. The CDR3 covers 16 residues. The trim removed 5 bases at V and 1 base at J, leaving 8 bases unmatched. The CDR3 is CASSSGPAGSYNEQFF. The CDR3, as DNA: TGCGCCAGCAGCTCGGGGCCAGCGGGATCCTACAATGAGCAGTTCTTC.

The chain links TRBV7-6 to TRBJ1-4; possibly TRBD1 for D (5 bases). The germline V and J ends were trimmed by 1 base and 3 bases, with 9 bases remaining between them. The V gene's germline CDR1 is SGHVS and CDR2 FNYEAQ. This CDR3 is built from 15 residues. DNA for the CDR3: TGTGCCAGCAGCTTAGGGGAAGGGGCTAATGAAAAACTGTTTTTT. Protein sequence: CASSLGEGANEKLFF.

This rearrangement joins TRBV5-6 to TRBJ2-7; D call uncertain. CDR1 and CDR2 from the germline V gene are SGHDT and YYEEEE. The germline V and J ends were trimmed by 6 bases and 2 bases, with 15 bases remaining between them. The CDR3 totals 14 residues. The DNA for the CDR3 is TGTGCCAGCACCTCCCTTGTGAAGACCTACGAGCAGTACTTC. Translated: CASTSLVKTYEQYF.

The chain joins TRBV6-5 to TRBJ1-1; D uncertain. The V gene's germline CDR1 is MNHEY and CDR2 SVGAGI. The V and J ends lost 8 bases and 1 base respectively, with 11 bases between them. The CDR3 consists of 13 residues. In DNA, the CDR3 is TGTGCCAGCGGAGGTCGGGGGAACACTGAAGCTTTCTTT. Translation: CASGGRGNTEAFF.

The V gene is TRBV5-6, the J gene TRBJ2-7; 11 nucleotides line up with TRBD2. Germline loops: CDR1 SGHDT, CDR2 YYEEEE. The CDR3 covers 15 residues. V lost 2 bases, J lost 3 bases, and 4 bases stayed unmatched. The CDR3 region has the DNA TGTGCCAGCAGCTTTCAACTAGCGGGAGTCTACGAGCAGTACTTC. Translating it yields CASSFQLAGVYEQYF.

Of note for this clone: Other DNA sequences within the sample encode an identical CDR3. CDR3 nucleotides: TGTGCCAGCTCAGAGGGGAATCAGCCCCAGCATTTT. It codes for CASSEGNQPQHF. The V call is TRBV18, the J call TRBJ1-5, with D possibly being TRBD1 (5 bases). In germline, CDR1 is KGHSH, CDR2 LQKENI. The CDR3 sequence is 12 residues long. Trimming left V 5 bases short and J 4 bases short, with 6 bases between.

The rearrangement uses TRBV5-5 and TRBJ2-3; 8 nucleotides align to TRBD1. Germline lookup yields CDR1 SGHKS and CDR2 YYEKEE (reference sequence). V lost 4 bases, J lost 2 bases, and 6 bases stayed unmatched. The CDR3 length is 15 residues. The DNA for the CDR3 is TGTGCCAGCAGCCAAGGACAGGGAATCACAGATACGCAGTATTTT. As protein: CASSQGQGITDTQYF.

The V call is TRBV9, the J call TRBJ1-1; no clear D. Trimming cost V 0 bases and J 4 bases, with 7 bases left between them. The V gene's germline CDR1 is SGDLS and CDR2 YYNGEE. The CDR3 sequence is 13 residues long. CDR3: CASSVVKGTEAFF. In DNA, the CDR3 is TGTGCCAGCAGCGTAGTGAAGGGCACTGAAGCTTTCTTT. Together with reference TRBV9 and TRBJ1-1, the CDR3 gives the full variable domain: DSGVTQTPKHLITATGQRVTLRCSPRSGDLSVYWYQQSLDQGLQFLIQYYNGEERAKGNILERFSAQQFPDLHSELNLSSLELGDSALYFCASSVVKGTEAFFGQGTRLTVV.

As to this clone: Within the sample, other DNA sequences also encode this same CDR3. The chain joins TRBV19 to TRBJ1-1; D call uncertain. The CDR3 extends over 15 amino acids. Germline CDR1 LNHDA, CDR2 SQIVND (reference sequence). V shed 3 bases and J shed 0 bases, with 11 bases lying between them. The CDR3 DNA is TGTGCCAGTAGTATCGGACGGATTATGAACACTGAAGCTTTCTTT. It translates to CASSIGRIMNTEAFF.

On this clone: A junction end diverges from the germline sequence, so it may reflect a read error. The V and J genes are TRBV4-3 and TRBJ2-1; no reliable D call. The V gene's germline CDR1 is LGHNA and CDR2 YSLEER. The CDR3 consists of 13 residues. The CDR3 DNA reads TGCGCCAGCAGCCAAGGTGGCTACGATGAGCAGTTCTTC. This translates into CASSQGGYDEQFF.

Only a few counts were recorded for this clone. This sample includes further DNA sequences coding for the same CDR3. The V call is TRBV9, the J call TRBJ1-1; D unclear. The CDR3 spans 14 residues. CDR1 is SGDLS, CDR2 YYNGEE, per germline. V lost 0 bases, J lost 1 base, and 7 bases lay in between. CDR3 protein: CASSVGSTNTEAFF. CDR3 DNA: TGTGCCAGCAGCGTAGGGTCAACGAACACTGAAGCTTTCTTT.

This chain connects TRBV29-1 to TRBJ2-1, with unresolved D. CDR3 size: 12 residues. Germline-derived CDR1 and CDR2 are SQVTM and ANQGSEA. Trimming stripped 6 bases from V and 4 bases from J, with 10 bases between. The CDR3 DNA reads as TGCAGCGTCTCTCTCCAGTACAATGAGCAGTTCTTC. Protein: CSVSLQYNEQFF.

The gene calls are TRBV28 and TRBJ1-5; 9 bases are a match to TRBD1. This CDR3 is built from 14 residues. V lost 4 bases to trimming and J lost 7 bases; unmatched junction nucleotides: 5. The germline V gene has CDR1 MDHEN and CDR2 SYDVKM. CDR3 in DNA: TGTGCCAGCAGTTGGGACAGGGTCGACCAGCCCCAGCATTTT. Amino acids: CASSWDRVDQPQHF. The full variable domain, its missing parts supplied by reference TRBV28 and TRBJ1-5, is DVKVTQSSRYLVKRTGEKVFLECVQDMDHENMFWYRQDPGLGLRLIYFSYDVKMKEKGDIPEGYSVSREKKERFSLILESASTNQTSMYLCASSWDRVDQPQHFGDGTRLSIL.

CDR3 in amino acids: CASSPSNSAITF. In DNA form, the CDR3 reads TGTGCCAGCAGCCCTTCGAACAGTGCGATTACCTTC. The chain couples TRBV5-6 to TRBJ1-2; D uncertain. CDR1 SGHDT and CDR2 YYEEEE come from the germline V gene. Trimming stripped 4 bases from V and 14 bases from J, with 18 bases between. CDR3 length: 12 amino acids. The complete variable domain, with remaining parts taken from reference TRBV5-6 and TRBJ1-2, reads DAGVTQSPTHLIKTRGQQVTLRCSPKSGHDTVSWYQQALGQGPQFIFQYYEEEERQRGNFPDRFSGHQFPNYSSELNVNALLLGDSALYLCASSPSNSAITFGSGTRLTVV.

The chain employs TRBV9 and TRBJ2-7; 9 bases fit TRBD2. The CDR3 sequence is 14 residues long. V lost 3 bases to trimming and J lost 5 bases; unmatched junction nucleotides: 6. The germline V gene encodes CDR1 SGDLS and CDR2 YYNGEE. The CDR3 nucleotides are TGTGCCAGCAGCGCTAGCGGGATATTTCACGAGCAGTACTTC. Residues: CASSASGIFHEQYF.

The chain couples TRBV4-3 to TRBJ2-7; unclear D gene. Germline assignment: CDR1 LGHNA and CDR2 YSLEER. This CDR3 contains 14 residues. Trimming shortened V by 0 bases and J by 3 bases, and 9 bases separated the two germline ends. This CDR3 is CASSQDRRVYEQYF. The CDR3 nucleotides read TGCGCCAGCAGCCAAGATCGTCGGGTCTACGAGCAGTACTTC.